This T cell receptor beta chain was captured by sequencing in a study of T cell clonality in common variable immunodeficiency. General study findings and limits: TCRbeta clonality was increased in CVID versus healthy controls.

This clone occurred many times. Antigen unknown. Read sequence stops 3 residues before the CDR3 end, and the germline J gene provides the missing end. The method was immunoSEQ multiplex PCR; TCRdb's version includes in-frame clones alone and lacks a portion of them. The profile covers roughly 70,000 clones, none occurring a single time. The CDR3 spans 16 residues. Germline-derived CDR1 and CDR2 are LNHDA and SQIVND (reference sequence). The germline V and J ends were trimmed by 2 bases and 3 bases, with 16 bases remaining between them. Sequenced sample: peripheral blood mononuclear cells. The chain employs TRBV19 and TRBJ1-1; D possibly corresponds to TRBD1 (5 bases). The receptor comes from a person aged 18 to 70 in good health. The CDR3 bases that were read are TGTGCCAGTAGTATAAGTGGACGGGGGAGATACACTGAA. This codes for CASSISGRGRYTE. The entire CDR3 protein is CASSISGRGRYTEAFF.